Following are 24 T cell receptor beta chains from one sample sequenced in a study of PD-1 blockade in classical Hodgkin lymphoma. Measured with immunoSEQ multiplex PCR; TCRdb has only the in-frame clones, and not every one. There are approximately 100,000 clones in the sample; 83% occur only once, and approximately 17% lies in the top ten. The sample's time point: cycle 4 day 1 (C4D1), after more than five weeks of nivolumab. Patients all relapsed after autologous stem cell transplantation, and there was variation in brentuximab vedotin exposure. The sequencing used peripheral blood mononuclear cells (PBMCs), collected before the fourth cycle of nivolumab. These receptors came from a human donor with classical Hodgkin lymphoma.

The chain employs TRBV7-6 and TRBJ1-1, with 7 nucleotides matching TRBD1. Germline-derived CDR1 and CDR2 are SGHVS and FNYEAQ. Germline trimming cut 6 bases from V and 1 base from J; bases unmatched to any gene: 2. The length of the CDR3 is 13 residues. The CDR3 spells CASSYRGNTEAFF. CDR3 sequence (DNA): TGTGCCAGCAGTTACAGGGGGAACACTGAAGCTTTCTTT.

DNA of the CDR3: TGTGCCATCAGTGAGGGACTAGCGGGAACAGATACGCAGTATTTT. Translated, it gives CAISEGLAGTDTQYF. This chain joins TRBV10-3 and TRBJ2-3; 12 bases are a match to TRBD2. Germline CDR1 and CDR2: ENHRY and SYGVKD. CDR3 length equals 15 residues. J was trimmed by 3 bases and V by 2 bases; bases with no gene match: 0.

CDR3 sequence reads: CAISEIPVVAFF. CDR3 sequence (DNA): TGTGCCATCAGTGAAATACCAGTGGTGGCTTTCTTT. The V and J genes are TRBV10-3 and TRBJ1-1, with D unclear. Per the germline V gene, CDR1 is ENHRY and CDR2 is SYGVKD. V lost 3 bases and J 11 bases, leaving 13 bases between the germline ends. The CDR3 totals 12 residues.

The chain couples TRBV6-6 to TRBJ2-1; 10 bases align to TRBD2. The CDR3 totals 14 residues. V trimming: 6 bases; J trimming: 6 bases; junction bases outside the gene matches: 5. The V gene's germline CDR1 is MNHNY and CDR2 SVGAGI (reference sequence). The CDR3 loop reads CASSLRTSGNEQFF. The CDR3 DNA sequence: TGTGCCAGCAGCCTCCGGACTAGCGGCAATGAGCAGTTCTTC.

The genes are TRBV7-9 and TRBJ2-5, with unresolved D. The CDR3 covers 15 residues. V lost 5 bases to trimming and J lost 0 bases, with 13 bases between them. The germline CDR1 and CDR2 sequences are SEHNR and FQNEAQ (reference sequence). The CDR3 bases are TGTGCCAGCAGCCCCTGGGGTGAAGACCAAGAGACCCAGTACTTC. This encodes CASSPWGEDQETQYF.

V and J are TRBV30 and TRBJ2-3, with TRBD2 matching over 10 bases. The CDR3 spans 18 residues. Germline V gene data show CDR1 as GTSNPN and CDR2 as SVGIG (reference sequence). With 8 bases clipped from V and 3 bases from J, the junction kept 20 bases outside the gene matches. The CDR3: CARRPGTSEARRTDTQYF. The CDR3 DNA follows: TGTGCCCGCCGGCCCGGGACTAGCGAGGCCCGAAGGACAGATACGCAGTATTTT. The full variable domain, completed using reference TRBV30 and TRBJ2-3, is SQTIHQWPATLVQPVGSPLSLECTVEGTSNPNLYWYRQAAGRGLQLLFYSVGIGQISSEVPQNLSASRPQDRQFILSSKKLLLSDSGFYLCARRPGTSEARRTDTQYFGPGTRLTVL.

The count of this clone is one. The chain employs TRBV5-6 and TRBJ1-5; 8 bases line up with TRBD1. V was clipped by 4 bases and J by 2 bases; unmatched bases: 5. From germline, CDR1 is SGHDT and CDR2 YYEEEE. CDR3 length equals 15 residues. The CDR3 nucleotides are TGTGCCAGCAGCCGACAGGGGACTGGCAATCAGCCCCAGCATTTT. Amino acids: CASSRQGTGNQPQHF.

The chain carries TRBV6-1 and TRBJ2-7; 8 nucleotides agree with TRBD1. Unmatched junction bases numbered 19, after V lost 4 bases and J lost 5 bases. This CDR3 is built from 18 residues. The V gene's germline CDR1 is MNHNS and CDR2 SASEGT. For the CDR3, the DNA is TGTGCCAGCAGTGTGAGGCCGACAGGGGTTGTTTCAATGGACGAGCAGTACTTC. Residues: CASSVRPTGVVSMDEQYF.

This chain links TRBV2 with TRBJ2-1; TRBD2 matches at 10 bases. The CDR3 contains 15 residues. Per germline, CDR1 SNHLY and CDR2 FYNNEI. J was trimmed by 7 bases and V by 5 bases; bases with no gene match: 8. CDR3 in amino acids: CASSTLAGAGNEQFF. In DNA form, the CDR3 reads TGTGCCAGCAGTACCCTAGCGGGAGCGGGGAATGAGCAGTTCTTC.

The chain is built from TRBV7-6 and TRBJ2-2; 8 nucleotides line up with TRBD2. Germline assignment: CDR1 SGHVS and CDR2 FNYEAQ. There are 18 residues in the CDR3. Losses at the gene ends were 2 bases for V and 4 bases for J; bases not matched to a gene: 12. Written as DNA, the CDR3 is TGTGCCAGCAGCTTAAACCCCCTCGCCGGGACTAGCACCGGGGAGCTGTTTTTT. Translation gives CASSLNPLAGTSTGELFF.

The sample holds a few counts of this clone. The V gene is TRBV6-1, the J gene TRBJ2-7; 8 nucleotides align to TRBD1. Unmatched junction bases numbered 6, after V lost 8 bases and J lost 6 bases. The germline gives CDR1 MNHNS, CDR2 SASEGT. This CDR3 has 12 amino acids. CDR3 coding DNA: TGTGCCAGCGGGACAGGTTTTGGCGAGCAGTACTTC. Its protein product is CASGTGFGEQYF.

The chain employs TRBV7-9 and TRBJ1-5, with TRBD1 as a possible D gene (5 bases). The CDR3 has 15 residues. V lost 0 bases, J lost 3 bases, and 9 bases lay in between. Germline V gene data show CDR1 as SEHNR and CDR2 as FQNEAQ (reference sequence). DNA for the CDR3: TGTGCCAGCAGCTTAGCGGGGCAGAACAATCAGCCCCAGCATTTT. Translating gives CASSLAGQNNQPQHF. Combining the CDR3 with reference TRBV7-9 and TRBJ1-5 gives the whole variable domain DTGVSQNPRHKITKRGQNVTFRCDPISEHNRLYWYRQTLGQGPEFLTYFQNEAQLEKSRLLSDRFSAERPKGSFSTLEIQRTEQGDSAMYLCASSLAGQNNQPQHFGDGTRLSIL.

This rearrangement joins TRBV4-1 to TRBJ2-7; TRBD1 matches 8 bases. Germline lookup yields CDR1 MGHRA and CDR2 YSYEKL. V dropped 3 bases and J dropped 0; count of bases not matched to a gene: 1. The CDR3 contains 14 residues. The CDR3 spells CASSQDRASYEQYF. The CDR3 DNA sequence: TGCGCCAGCAGCCAGGACAGGGCCTCCTACGAGCAGTACTTC.

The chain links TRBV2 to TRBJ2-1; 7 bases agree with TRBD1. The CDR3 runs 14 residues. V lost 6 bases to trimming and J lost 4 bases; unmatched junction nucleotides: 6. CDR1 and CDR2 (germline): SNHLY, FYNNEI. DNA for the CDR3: TGTGCCAGCAGGGGGACAGCACTTTACAATGAGCAGTTCTTC. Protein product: CASRGTALYNEQFF.

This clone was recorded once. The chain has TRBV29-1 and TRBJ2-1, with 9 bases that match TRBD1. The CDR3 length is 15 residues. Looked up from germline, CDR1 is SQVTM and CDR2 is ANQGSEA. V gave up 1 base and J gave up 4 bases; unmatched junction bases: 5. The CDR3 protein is CSVEGDREVYNEQFF. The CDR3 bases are TGCAGCGTTGAAGGGGACAGGGAGGTTTACAATGAGCAGTTCTTC.

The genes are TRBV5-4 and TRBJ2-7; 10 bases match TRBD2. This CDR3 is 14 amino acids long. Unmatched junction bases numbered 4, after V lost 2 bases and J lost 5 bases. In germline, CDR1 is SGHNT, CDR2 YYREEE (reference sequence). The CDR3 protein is CASSLSGRADEQYF. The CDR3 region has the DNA TGTGCCAGCAGCTTAAGCGGGAGGGCGGACGAGCAGTACTTC.

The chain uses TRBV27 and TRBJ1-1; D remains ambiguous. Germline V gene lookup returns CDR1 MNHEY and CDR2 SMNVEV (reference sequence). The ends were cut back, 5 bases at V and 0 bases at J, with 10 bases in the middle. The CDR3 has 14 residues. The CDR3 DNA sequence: TGTGCCAGCAGTCCCACCCGGGTGAACACTGAAGCTTTCTTT. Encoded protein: CASSPTRVNTEAFF.

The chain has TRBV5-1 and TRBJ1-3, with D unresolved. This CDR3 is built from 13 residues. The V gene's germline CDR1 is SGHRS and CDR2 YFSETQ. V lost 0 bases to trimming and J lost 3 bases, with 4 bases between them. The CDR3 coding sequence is TGCGCCAGCAGCTTGGACAGTGGAAACACCATATATTTT. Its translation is CASSLDSGNTIYF.

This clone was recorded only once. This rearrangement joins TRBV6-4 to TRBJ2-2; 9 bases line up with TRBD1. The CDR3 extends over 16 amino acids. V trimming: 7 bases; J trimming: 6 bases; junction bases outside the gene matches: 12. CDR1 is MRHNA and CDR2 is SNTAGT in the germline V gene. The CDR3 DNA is TGTGCCAGCAACGGGACAGGGAGCGGTGGCGCCGGGGAGCTGTTTTTT. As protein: CASNGTGSGGAGELFF.

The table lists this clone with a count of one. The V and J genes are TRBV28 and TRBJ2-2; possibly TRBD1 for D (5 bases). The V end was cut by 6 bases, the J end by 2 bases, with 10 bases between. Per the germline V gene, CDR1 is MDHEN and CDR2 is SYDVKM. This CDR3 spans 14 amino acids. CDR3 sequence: CASRDTANTGELFF. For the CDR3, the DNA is TGTGCCAGCAGGGACACGGCTAACACCGGGGAGCTGTTTTTT.

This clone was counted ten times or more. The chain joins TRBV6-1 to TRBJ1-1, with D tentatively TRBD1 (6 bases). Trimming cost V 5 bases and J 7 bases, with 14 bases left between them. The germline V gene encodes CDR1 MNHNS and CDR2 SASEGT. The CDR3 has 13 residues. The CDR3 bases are TGTGCCAGCAGTCCTAAGGGGGGCATTGAAGCTTTCTTT. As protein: CASSPKGGIEAFF.

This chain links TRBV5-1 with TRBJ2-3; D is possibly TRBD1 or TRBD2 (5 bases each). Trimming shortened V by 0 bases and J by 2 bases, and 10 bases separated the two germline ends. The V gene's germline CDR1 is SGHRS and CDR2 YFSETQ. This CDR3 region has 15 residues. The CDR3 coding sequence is TGCGCCAGCAGCTTGGAGGGGAGTCCCACAGATACGCAGTATTTT. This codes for CASSLEGSPTDTQYF.

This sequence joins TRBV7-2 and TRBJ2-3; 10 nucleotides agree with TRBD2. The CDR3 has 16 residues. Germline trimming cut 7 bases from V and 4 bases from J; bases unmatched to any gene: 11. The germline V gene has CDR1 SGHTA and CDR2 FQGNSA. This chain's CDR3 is CASTRGASGRSDTQYF. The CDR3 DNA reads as TGTGCCAGCACCCGAGGGGCTAGCGGGAGATCAGATACGCAGTATTTT.

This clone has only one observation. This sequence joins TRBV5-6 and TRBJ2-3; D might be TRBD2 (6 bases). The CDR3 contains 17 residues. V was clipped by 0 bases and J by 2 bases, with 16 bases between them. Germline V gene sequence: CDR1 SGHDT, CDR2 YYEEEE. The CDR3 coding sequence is TGTGCCAGCAGCTTGGTGGGGGTAGCGGACATCACAGATACGCAGTATTTT. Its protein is CASSLVGVADITDTQYF. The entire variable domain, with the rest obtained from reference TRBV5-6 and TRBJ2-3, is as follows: DAGVTQSPTHLIKTRGQQVTLRCSPKSGHDTVSWYQQALGQGPQFIFQYYEEEERQRGNFPDRFSGHQFPNYSSELNVNALLLGDSALYLCASSLVGVADITDTQYFGPGTRLTVL.